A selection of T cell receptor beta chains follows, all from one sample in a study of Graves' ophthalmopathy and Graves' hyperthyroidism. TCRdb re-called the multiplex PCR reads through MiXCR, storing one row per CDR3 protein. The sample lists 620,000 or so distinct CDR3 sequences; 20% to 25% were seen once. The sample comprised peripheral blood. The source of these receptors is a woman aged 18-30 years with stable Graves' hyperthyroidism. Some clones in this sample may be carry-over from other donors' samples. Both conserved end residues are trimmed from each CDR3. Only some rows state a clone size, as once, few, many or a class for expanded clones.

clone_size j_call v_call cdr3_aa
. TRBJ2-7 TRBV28 ASSLDLARLYEQY
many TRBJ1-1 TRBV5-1 ASSADRMNTEAF
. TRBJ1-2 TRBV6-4 ASRGIQVYYGYT
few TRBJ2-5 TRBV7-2 ASRLTGVQETQY
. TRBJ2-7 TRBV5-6 ASSWRGTYPYEQY
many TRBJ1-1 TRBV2 ASTQTGALNTEAF
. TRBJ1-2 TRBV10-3 AISDGDKRIGYT
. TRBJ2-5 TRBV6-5 ASSYRLAPQETQY
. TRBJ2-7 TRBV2 ASSVLAGGPSYEQY
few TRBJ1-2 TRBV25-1 ASRGGLGYGYT
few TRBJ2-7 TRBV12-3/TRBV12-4 ASSLATNEQY
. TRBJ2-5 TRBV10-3 AIMQVPGETQY
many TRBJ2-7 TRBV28 ASSFRTSGTYEQY
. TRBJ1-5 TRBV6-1 ASSEGGTVNQPQH
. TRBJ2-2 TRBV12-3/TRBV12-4 ASIRDTSGDLF
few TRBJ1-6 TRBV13 ASSLAGERPPLH
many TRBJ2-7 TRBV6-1 ASSEILEQY
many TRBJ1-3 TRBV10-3 AISDQTLTGNTIY
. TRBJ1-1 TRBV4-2 ASSQDPLWVITEAF
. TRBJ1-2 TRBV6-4 ASSDRDRGFWDYGYT
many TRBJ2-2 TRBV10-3 APVAGYGELF
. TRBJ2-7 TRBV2 ASDRGTLSYEQY
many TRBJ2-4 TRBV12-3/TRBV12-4 ASSSSRNVAKNIQY
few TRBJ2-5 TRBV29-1 SGNRESQETQY
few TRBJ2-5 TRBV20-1 SAYGTSGLQETQY
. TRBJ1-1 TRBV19 ASSIVVGVGAEAF
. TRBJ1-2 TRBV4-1 ASSPTPEKAGYT
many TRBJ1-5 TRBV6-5 ASSYQTGQGAKQPQH
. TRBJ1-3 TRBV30 AWGPPGNTIY
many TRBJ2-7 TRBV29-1 SVGMASYEQY
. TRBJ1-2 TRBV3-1 ASSQEGGLEGYT
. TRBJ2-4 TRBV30 AWSVVDSSRGIQY
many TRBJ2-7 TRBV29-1 SVEDMADEQY
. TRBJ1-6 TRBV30 AWSVRNTGASPLH
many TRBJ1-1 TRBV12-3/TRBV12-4 ASSSLQDTEAF
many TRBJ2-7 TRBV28 ASSSGHEFYEQY
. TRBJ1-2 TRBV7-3 ASSSSGGAGYT
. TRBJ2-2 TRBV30 AWSSTGGLRTGELF
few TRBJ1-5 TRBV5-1 ASPHHSNQPQH
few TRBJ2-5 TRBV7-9 ASSPQGWSETQY
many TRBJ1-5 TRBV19 ASINQGTSNQPQH
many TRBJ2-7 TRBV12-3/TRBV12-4 ASRRTSGSYEQY
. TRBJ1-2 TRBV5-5 ASSLVGGAGYT
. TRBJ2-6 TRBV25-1 ASSDRAQDRAGANVLT
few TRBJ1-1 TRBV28 ASSSNRLVTF
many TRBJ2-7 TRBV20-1 SARGTSVYEQY
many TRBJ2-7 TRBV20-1 SARDWAGGANYEQY
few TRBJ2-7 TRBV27 ASRGYRENYEQY
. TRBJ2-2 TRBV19 ASSIRSGELF
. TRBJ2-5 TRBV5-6 ASSLYRPGETQY
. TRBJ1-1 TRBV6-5 ASSYDTVPNTEAF
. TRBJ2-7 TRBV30 AWATRGSYEQY
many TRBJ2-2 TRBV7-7 ASSPGAGELF
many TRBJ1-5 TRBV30 AWSQVYSNQPQH
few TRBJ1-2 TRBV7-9 ASSETVYGYT
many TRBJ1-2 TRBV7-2 ASSRVGAVYGYT
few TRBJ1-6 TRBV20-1 SARGGTDSYNSPLH
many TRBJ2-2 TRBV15 ATSIGTSGRTGELF
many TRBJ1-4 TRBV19 ASRAPGRPNEKLF